The present T cell receptor beta chain was sequenced within a study of cytomegalovirus exposure and HLA in healthy donors. The V segment lost 0 bases and the J segment 2 bases; nucleotides outside the gene matches: 4. CDR3 size: 16 residues. Germline V gene data show CDR1 as MGHRA and CDR2 as YSYEKL. Whole-study findings and limits: Reported performance of the classifier showed diagnosis of cytomegalovirus status with high specificity and sensitivity. V- and J-gene trimming of TCR beta was linked (in a later analysis) to a missense DCLRE1C variant. On later analysis, the bulk of CMV-associated TCR beta chains appeared to be HLA-restricted.

The PCR used 60 Vbeta and 13 Jbeta primers. Clones were read by immunoSEQ multiplex PCR, and TCRdb kept only the in-frame ones, dropping some. Among about 160,000 clones listed, approximately 80% were seen once. Note on this clone: Its specificity is not known.

The donors comprised healthy bone marrow donors. Sequencing used PBMCs. The chain carries TRBV4-1 and TRBJ2-7; 10 positions match TRBD2. This receptor was obtained from a male donor in good health and CMV-seronegative. CDR3 bases: TGCGCCAGCAGCCAAGAGTCCCTAGCGGGGGCCTACGAGCAGTACTTC. This codes for CASSQESLAGAYEQYF.